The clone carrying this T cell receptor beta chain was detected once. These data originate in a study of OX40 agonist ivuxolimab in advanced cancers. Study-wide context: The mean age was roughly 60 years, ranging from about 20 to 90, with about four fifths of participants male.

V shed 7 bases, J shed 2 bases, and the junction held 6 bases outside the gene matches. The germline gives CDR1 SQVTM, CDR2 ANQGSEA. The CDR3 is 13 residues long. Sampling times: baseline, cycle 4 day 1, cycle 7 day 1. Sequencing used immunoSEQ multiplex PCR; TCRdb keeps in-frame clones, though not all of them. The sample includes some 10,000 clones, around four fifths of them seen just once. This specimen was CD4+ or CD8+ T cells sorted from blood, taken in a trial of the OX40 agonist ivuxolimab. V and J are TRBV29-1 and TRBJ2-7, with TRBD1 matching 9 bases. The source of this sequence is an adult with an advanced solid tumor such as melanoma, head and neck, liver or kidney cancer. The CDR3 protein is CSARTGDTYEQYF. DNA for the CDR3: TGCAGCGCCCGGACAGGGGACACCTACGAGCAGTACTTC.